Given below is one T cell receptor beta chain in context. Its antigen is currently unknown. The ends lost 1 base at V and 0 bases at J; junction bases unmatched: 7. The CDR3 covers 18 residues. CDR1 is SGHNT, CDR2 YENEEA, per germline. The PCR had 60 Vbeta and 13 Jbeta primers. Libraries were prepared by immunoSEQ multiplex PCR; TCRdb keeps only in-frame clonotypes and omits some of them. The sample includes approximately 120,000 clones, less than 80% of them seen just once. The sample is drawn from a study of cytomegalovirus exposure and HLA in healthy donors. Notes on the study in general: Trimming of TCR beta V- and J-genes showed a link, identified in a later analysis, to a missense DCLRE1C variant.

The specimen was PBMCs. The clonotype originates from a man aged 40-55 years in good health and CMV-seropositive. This sequence joins TRBV11-3 and TRBJ2-1; 9 bases line up with TRBD2. CDR3 in amino acids: CASSLGNLAGSSYNEQFF. CDR3 nucleotide sequence: TGTGCCAGCAGCTTAGGGAATCTAGCGGGGAGCTCCTACAATGAGCAGTTCTTC. Variable domain in full (rest from reference TRBV11-3 and TRBJ2-1): EAGVVQSPRYKIIEKKQPVAFWCNPISGHNTLYWYLQNLGQGPELLIRYENEEAVDDSQLPKDRFSAERLKGVDSTLKIQPAELGDSAVYLCASSLGNLAGSSYNEQFFGPGTRLTVL.